The next 11 T cell receptor beta chains were all read from a single sample in a study of a mutant IDH1 vaccine in newly diagnosed glioma. Time point noted: week 47, end of study. The content of each vaccine dose was 300 ug of mutant IDH1 20-mer peptide, and topical imiquimod accompanied it. These receptors lack a known antigen. TCRdb keeps only in-frame clones here, not all; method: immunoSEQ multiplex PCR. Of tens of thousands of clones detected, roughly four fifths appear once; the ten largest clones hold more than 3%. The sample in question was PBMCs, obtained from a glioma patient whose treatment included an IDH1 peptide vaccine. These TCRs come from a woman between 50 and 59 years old with glioma.

This chain connects TRBV5-1 to TRBJ1-2, with D possibly matching TRBD1 (5 bases). CDR3 length: 13 residues. Deletions cut 4 bases from V and 7 bases from J, with 14 bases between. CDR1 and CDR2 (germline): SGHRS, YFSETQ. The CDR3 sequence: CASSRDRSGGYTF. The DNA for the CDR3 is TGCGCCAGCAGCCGGGACCGGTCGGGTGGCTACACCTTC.

The V gene is TRBV4-1, the J gene TRBJ1-2; D not resolved. The CDR3 has 16 residues. Germline V CDR1 and CDR2: MGHRA, YSYEKL. With 0 bases removed from V and 1 base from J, the gap between germline ends came to 12 bases. The CDR3 bases are TGCGCCAGCAGCCAAGATGTCCCACTAAATAACTATGGCTACACCTTC. It translates to CASSQDVPLNNYGYTF.

The V and J genes are TRBV5-4 and TRBJ2-2, with D perhaps TRBD1 (6 bases). Germline V gene data show CDR1 as SGHNT and CDR2 as YYREEE (reference sequence). V gave up 1 base and J gave up 4 bases, with 14 bases separating them. The CDR3 totals 16 residues. Here the CDR3 reads CASSLFKGVGTGELFF. Written as DNA, the CDR3 is TGTGCCAGCAGCTTGTTTAAGGGGGTGGGCACCGGGGAGCTGTTTTTT.

The CDR3 DNA sequence: TGTGCCTGGAGTATAGAGACCCAGTACTTC. Encoded protein: CAWSIETQYF. The chain recombines TRBV30 with TRBJ2-5; D remains unclear. Germline V gene data show CDR1 as GTSNPN and CDR2 as SVGIG (reference sequence). The CDR3 has 10 amino acids. V lost 2 bases and J lost 4, with 2 bases in between. The full variable domain, in which reference TRBV30 and TRBJ2-5 provide the parts outside the CDR3, is SQTIHQWPATLVQPVGSPLSLECTVEGTSNPNLYWYRQAAGRGLQLLFYSVGIGQISSEVPQNLSASRPQDRQFILSSKKLLLSDSGFYLCAWSIETQYFGPGTRLLVL.

This clone has just one count. J is TRBJ2-3 and V is TRBV2, with 9 bases aligning to TRBD1. The CDR3 length is 15 residues. Germline loops: CDR1 SNHLY, CDR2 FYNNEI. The J segment lost 4 bases and the V segment lost 4 bases, leaving 6 bases of the junction unmatched. The CDR3 here is CASSVHRGRADTQYF. In nucleotides, the CDR3 is TGTGCCAGCAGTGTTCACAGGGGGCGGGCAGATACGCAGTATTTT.

This chain joins TRBV27 and TRBJ1-1; no reliable D call. CDR3 size: 15 residues. V dropped 6 bases and J dropped 1 base, with 15 bases sitting between them. Germline V lookup: CDR1 MNHEY, CDR2 SMNVEV (reference sequence). The CDR3 nucleotides read TGTGCCAGCAGCGACGGGAGTGTGGGGAACACTGAAGCTTTCTTT. It translates to CASSDGSVGNTEAFF.

The gene calls are TRBV5-5 and TRBJ1-1; unclear D gene. The CDR3 is made up of 15 amino acids. Per germline, CDR1 SGHKS and CDR2 YYEKEE (reference sequence). Trimming took 2 bases from V and 0 from J, leaving 11 bases between them. The CDR3 here is CASSLQRHLNTEAFF. CDR3 nucleotide sequence: TGTGCCAGCAGCTTACAAAGACATCTGAACACTGAAGCTTTCTTT.

Note on this clone: Other DNA sequences in the sample encode the same CDR3. The chain combines TRBV9 with TRBJ2-3, with 11 bases matching TRBD2. V gave up 3 bases and J gave up 2 bases; unmatched junction bases: 5. The CDR3 contains 16 residues. Germline V lookup: CDR1 SGDLS, CDR2 YYNGEE. The CDR3: CASSGGTSGLTDTQYF. DNA for the CDR3: TGTGCCAGCAGCGGAGGGACTAGCGGTCTCACAGATACGCAGTATTTT.

The chain is built from TRBV10-3 and TRBJ1-3; D gene unclear. CDR3 length equals 16 residues. Germline CDR1 is ENHRY and CDR2 is SYGVKD. Trimming pared 0 bases from V and 0 bases from J, leaving 9 bases between. This CDR3 reads CAISESTGNSGNTIYF. For the CDR3, the DNA is TGTGCCATCAGTGAGTCTACTGGAAACTCTGGAAACACCATATATTTT.

The rearrangement uses TRBV7-3 and TRBJ1-4; D is unclear. The ends were cut back, 1 base at V and 5 bases at J, with 11 bases in the middle. The CDR3 consists of 15 residues. Germline V gene sequence: CDR1 SGHTA, CDR2 FQGTGA. CDR3 DNA: TGTGCCAGCAGCTTAATTCCAGTCCGAAATGAAAAACTGTTTTTT. It yields the protein CASSLIPVRNEKLFF.

This clone occurred once. This chain links TRBV23-1 with TRBJ1-6, with D maybe TRBD1 (6 bases). TRBV23-1 is recorded as an ORF, its role being uncertain. The CDR3 is 16 amino acids. With 5 bases removed from V and 0 bases from J, the gap between germline ends came to 11 bases. The chain's CDR3 is CASSGGGNSYNSPLHF. In nucleotides, the CDR3 is TGCGCCAGCAGTGGAGGGGGGAACTCCTATAATTCACCCCTCCACTTT.